Reported below is one T cell receptor (beta chain). Which antigen it targets is not known. No base qualities exist here, and no much larger clone lies one base off it. In the paper's terms, the time point label means: after dendritic cell vaccination, including at tumor progression/relapse. Patients were selected for having adequate residual fresh-frozen tumor tissue and more than two years of available survival data. None of the glioblastoma patients carried an isocitrate dehydrogenase mutation, although molecular status otherwise varied. PBMC were collected before vaccination, two weeks after the third vaccination, and at tumor progression if progression occurred. Genomic DNA was extracted with the Qiagen DNeasy Blood extraction Kit. These data come from a study of glioma-infiltrating T cells after dendritic cell vaccination listed by TCRdb under 2016. With regard to the full study: The cohort included 15 or so glioblastoma patients drawn from Phase I and II dendritic cell vaccination trials, of whom 9 were newly diagnosed and 6 had recurrent disease. TCR sequencing metrics, including TIL content and tumor-blood repertoire overlap, were correlated with survival after dendritic cell vaccination. Between about 2003 and 2012, patients were given autologous tumor lysate-pulsed dendritic cell vaccination. To make the vaccine, monocyte-derived dendritic cells were cultured for six to eight days with IL-4 and GM-CSF and then pulsed overnight with autologous tumor lysate. In glioblastoma patients vaccinated with dendritic cells, deep sequencing of TCR beta CDR3 regions served to measure tumor-infiltrating lymphocyte content and to compare repertoires between tumor and blood. Patients received three intradermal dendritic cell vaccine injections at biweekly intervals in the arm below the axilla. The full study reports these points: The cohort was small and heterogeneous, and full blood and tumor sets were available for few patients, with initial-recurrent tumor pairs available for even fewer patients. The TCR overlap response model with three groups was called speculative and said to need prospective validation. TCR clonality showed no direct relationship with survival, which suggests that a diverse polyclonal response may matter. Higher estimated pretreatment TIL content predicted longer time to progression and overall survival after dendritic cell vaccination.

TCRB CDR3 regions were amplified from about 2 ug genomic DNA, or all available DNA if less, using the immunoSEQ assay. The multiplex PCR relied on 60 forward primers for TCR V beta segments and 13 reverse primers for J beta segments. To estimate the number of reads per starting template, synthetic control templates were added to each sample at limiting dilution. The Illumina HiSeq System generated sequencing reads of 87 bp. Processing in the source paper ran as follows. PCR and sequencing errors were removed by a nearest neighbor algorithm that merged closely related sequences. TCR overlap was defined as the percentage of unique tumor TCR beta sequences that were also present in the same patient's peripheral blood. Imported from immuneACCESS, the table was reduced by TCRdb to in-frame sequences with V and J called. These copies leave out some clones; in studies compared against another copy, an unresolved V gene accounts for under half, and the cause of the remainder is not known. V and J calls and clone size are as listed in that table; D and trimming were resolved from the DNA. The sample table holds about 94,000 clones, of which 65% to 85% were seen once. Clones ranked in the top ten supply 5.4% of the sample.

Based on the germline V gene, the CDR1 and CDR2 sequences are SQVTM and ANQGSEA. V has 5 bases trimmed and J has 7 bases trimmed; junction bases matching no gene number 23. From the cysteine through the phenylalanine, the CDR3 covers 18 amino acids. Left in the record is the CDR3 DNA by itself, 54 bases read in frame from the first base. The chain links TRBV29-1 with TRBJ2-4, with 7 bases matching TRBD2. Sample: blood, taken after dendritic cell vaccination. The TCR was taken from a human donor with glioblastoma. The CDR3 protein sequence reads: CSVSRGTSASIGGNIQYF. In nucleotides, the sequence is TGCAGCGTTAGCCGCGGTACTAGCGCAAGTATAGGAGGGAACATTCAGTACTTC. Reference TRBV29-1 and TRBJ2-4 genes cover what lies past the CDR3, so the full variable domain is SAVISQKPSRDICQRGTSLTIQCQVDSQVTMMFWYRQQPGQSLTLIATANQGSEATYESGFVIDKFPISRPNLTFSTLTVSNMSPEDSSIYLCSVSRGTSASIGGNIQYFGAGTRLSVL.